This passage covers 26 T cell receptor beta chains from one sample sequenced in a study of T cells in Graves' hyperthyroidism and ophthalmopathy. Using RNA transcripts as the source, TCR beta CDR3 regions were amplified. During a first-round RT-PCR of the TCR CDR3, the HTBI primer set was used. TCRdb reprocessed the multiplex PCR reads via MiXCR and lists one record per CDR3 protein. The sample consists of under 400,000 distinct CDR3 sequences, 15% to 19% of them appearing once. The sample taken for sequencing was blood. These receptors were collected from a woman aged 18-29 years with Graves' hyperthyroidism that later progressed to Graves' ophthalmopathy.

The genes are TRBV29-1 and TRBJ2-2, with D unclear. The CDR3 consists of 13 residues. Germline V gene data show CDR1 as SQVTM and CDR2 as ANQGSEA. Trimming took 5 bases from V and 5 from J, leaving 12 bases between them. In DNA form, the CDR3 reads TGCAGCGTTAATAGTGGGGAAACCGGGGAGCTGTTTTTT. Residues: CSVNSGETGELFF.

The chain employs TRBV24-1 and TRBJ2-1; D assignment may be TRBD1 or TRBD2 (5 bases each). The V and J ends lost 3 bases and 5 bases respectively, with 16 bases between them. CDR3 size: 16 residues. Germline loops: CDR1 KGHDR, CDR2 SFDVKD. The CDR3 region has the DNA TGTGCCACCAGTGATCTGAAAGGGGACGGGGACAATGAGCAGTTCTTC. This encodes CATSDLKGDGDNEQFF.

In DNA form, the CDR3 reads TGCGCCAGTGAGGACTCCGGGACAGGGACCTACGAGCAGTACTTC. Its translation: CASEDSGTGTYEQYF. The chain has TRBV10-2 and TRBJ2-7, with 9 nucleotides matching TRBD1. The CDR3 runs 15 residues. Germline V gene sequence: CDR1 WSHSY, CDR2 SAAADI. V lost 9 bases, J lost 2 bases, and 11 bases stayed unmatched.

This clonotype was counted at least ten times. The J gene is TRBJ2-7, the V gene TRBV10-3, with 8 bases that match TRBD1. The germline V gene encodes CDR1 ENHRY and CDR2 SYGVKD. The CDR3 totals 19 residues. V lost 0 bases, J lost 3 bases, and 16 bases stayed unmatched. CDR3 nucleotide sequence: TGTGCCATCAGTGAGTCGATTGGACAGGGCGCCCCGAGCATCTACGAGCAGTACTTC. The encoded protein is CAISESIGQGAPSIYEQYF.

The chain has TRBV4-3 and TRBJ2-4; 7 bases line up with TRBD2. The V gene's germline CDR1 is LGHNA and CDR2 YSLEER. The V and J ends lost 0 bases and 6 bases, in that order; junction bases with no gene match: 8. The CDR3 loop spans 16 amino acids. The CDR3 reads CASSQEAGVVRNIQYF. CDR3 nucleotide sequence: TGCGCCAGCAGCCAAGAGGCGGGAGTGGTTAGAAACATTCAGTACTTC.

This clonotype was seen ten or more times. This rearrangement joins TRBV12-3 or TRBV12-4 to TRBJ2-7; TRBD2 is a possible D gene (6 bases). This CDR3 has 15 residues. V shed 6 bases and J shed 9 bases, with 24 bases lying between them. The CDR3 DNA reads TGTGCCAGCAGCCAAACCGGGGGACTTGCTTCCGGGCAGTACTTC. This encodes CASSQTGGLASGQYF.

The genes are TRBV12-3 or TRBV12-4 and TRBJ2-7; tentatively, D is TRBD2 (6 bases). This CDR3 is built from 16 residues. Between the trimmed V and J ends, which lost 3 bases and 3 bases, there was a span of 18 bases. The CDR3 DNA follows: TGTGCCAGCAGTTTTCGAGGGGCGGGACGCCTCTACGAGCAGTACTTC. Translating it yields CASSFRGAGRLYEQYF.

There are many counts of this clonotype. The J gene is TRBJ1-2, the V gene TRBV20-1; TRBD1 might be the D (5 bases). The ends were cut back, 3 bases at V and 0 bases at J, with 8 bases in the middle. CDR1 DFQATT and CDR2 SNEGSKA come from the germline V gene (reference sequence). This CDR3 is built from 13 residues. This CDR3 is CSARPTANYGYTF. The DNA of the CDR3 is TGCAGTGCTAGGCCGACAGCTAACTATGGCTACACCTTC.

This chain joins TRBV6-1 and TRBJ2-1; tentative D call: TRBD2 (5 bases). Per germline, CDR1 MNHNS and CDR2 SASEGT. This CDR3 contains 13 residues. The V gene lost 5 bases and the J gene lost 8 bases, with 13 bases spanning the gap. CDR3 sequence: CASSSLAVDEQFF. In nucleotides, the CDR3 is TGTGCCAGCAGTTCCCTAGCAGTAGATGAGCAGTTCTTC.

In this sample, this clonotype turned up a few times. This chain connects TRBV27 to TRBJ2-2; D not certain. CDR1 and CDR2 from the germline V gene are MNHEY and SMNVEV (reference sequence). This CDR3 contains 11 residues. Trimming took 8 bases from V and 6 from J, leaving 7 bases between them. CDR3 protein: CASGKSGELFF. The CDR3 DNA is TGTGCCAGCGGAAAGTCCGGGGAGCTGTTTTTT.

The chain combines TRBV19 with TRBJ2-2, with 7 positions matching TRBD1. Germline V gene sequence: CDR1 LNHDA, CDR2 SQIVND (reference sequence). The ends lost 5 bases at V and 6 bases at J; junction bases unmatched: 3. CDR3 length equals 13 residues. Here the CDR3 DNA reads TGTGCCAGTAGTCGACAGGGTTCCGGGGAGCTGTTTTTT. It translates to CASSRQGSGELFF.

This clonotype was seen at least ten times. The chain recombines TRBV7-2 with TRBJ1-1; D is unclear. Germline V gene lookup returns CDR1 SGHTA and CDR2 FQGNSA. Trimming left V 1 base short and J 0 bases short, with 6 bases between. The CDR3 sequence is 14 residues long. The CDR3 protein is CASSLVEVNTEAFF. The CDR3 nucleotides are TGTGCCAGCAGCTTAGTTGAGGTGAACACTGAAGCTTTCTTT.

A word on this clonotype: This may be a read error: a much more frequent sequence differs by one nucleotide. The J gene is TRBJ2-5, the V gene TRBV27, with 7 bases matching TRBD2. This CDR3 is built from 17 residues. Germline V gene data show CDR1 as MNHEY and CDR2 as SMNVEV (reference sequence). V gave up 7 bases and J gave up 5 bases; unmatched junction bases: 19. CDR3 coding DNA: TGTGCCAGCATTCCATTCTCGGGAGGCCTCGCCACGGAGACCCAGTACTTC. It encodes CASIPFSGGLATETQYF.

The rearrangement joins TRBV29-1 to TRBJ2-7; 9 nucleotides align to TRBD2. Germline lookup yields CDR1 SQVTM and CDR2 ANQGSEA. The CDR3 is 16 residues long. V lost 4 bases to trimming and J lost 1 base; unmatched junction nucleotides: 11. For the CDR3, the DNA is TGCAGCGTTGGGGATAGCGGGAGAGAAAGGTCCTACGAGCAGTACTTC. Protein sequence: CSVGDSGRERSYEQYF.

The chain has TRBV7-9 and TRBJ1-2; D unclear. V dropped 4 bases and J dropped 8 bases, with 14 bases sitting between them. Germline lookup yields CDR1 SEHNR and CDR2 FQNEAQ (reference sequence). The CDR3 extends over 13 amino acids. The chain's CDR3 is CASSYTGIDGYTF. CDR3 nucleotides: TGTGCCAGCAGCTATACGGGCATTGACGGCTACACCTTC.

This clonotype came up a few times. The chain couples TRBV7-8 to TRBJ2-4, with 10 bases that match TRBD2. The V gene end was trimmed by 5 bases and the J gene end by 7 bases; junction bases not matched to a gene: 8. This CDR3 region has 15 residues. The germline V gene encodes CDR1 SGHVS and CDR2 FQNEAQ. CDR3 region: CASSPLAGVGNIQYF. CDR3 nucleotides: TGTGCCAGCAGCCCGCTAGCGGGAGTTGGGAACATTCAGTACTTC.

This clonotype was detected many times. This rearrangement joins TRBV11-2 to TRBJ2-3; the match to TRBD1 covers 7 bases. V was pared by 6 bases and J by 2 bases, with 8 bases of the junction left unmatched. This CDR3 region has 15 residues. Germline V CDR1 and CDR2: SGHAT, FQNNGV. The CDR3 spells CASSSGTAVTDTQYF. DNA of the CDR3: TGTGCCAGCAGTTCCGGGACAGCGGTCACAGATACGCAGTATTTT.

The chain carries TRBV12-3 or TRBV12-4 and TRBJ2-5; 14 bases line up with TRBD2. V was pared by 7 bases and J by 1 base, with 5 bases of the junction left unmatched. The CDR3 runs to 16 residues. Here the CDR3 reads CASKWTSGRIQETQYF. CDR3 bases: TGTGCCAGCAAGTGGACTAGCGGGAGGATCCAAGAGACCCAGTACTTC.

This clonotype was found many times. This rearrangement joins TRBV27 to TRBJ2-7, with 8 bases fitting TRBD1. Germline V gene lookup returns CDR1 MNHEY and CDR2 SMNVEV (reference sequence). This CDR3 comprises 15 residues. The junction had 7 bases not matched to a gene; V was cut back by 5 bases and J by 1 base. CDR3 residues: CASSLGTGSSYEQYF. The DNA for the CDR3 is TGTGCCAGCAGTCTCGGGACAGGTTCTTCCTACGAGCAGTACTTC.

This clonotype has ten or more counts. CDR3 protein: CASSLYPITLTEFGYTF. The CDR3 DNA follows: TGTGCCAGCAGTTTATATCCAATCACACTGACAGAATTCGGCTACACCTTC. The chain recombines TRBV28 with TRBJ1-2; D is possibly TRBD1 (5 bases). CDR3 size: 17 residues. V lost 1 base, J lost 8 bases, and 23 bases lay in between. CDR1 MDHEN and CDR2 SYDVKM come from the germline V gene.

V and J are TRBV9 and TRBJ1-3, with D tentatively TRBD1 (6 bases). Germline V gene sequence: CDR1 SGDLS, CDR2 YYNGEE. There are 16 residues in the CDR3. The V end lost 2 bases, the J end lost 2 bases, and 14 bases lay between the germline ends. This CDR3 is CASSVSGTPAGNTIYF. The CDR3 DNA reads TGTGCCAGCAGCGTTTCCGGGACACCCGCTGGAAACACCATATATTTT. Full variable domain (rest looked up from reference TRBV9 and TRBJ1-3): DSGVTQTPKHLITATGQRVTLRCSPRSGDLSVYWYQQSLDQGLQFLIQYYNGEERAKGNILERFSAQQFPDLHSELNLSSLELGDSALYFCASSVSGTPAGNTIYFGEGSWLTVV.

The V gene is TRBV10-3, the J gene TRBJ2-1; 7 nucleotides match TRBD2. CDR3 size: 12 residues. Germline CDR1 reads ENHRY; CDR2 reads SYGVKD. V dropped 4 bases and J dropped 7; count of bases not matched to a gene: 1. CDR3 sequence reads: CAISVGGNEQFF. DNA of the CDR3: TGTGCCATCAGTGTGGGGGGGAATGAGCAGTTCTTC.

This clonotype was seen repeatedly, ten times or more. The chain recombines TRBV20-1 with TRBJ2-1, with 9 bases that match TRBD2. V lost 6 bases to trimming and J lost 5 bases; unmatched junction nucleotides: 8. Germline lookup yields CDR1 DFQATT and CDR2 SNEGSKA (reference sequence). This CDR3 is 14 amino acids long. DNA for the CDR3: TGCAGTGCGAGTAGCGGGAGACCTCACAATGAGCAGTTCTTC. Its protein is CSASSGRPHNEQFF.

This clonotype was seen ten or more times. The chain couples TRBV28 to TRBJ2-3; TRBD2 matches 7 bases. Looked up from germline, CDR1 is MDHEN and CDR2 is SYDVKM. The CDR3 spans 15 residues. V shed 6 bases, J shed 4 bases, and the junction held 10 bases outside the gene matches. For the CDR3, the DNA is TGTGCCAGCAGACCCCTCGGGGGGTCGGCAGATACGCAGTATTTT. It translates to CASRPLGGSADTQYF.

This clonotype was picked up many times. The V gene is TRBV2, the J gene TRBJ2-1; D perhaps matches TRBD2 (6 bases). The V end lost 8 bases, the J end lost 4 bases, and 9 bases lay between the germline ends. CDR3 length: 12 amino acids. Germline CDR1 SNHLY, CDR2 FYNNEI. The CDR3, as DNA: TGTGCCAGCGGGAGGAATTACAATGAGCAGTTCTTC. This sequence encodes CASGRNYNEQFF.

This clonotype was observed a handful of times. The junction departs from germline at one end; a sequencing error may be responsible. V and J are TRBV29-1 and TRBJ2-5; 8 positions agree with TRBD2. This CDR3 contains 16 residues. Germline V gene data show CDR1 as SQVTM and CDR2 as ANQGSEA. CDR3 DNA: TGCAGCGCTGAAGATCTCAGCGGGAGACGGCAAGAGACCCAGTACTTC. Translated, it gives CSAEDLSGRRQETQYF.